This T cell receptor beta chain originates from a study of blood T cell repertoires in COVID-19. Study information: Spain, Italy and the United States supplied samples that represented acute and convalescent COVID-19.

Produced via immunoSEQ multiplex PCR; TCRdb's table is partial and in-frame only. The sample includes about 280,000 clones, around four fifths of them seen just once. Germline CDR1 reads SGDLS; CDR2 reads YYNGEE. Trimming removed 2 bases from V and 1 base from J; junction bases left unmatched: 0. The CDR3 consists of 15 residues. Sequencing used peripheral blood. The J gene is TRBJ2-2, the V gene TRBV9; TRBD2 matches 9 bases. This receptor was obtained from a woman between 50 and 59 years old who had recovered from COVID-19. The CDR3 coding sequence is TGTGCCAGCAGCGTTAGCGGGGGGAACACCGGGGAGCTGTTTTTT. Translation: CASSVSGGNTGELFF.